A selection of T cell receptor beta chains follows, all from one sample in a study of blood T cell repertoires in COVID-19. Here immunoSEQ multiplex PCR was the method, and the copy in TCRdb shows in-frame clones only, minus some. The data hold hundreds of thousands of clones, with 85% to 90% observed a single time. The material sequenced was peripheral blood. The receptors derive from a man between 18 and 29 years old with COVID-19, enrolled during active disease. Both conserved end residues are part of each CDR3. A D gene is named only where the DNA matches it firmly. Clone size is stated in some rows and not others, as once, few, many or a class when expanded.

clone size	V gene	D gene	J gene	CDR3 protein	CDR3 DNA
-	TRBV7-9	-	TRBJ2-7	CASSPEGSSYEQYF	TGTGCCAGCAGCCCCGAGGGCAGCTCCTACGAGCAGTACTTC
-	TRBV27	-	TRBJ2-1	CASRFAGIGRNEQFF	TGTGCCAGCCGATTCGCAGGTATTGGGAGGAATGAGCAGTTCTTC
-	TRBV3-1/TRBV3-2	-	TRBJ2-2	CASSQNRANTGELFF	TGTGCCAGCAGCCAGAACCGAGCGAACACCGGGGAGCTGTTTTTT
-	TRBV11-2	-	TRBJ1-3	CASSLQGAEGNTIYF	TGTGCCAGCAGTCTGCAAGGGGCTGAAGGAAACACCATATATTTT
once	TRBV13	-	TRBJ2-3	CASSFYSSTDTQYF	TGTGCCAGCAGCTTTTACTCTAGCACAGATACGCAGTATTTT
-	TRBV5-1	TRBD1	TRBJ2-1	CASSTLQGTYNEQFF	TGCGCCAGCAGCACTCTACAGGGGACCTACAATGAGCAGTTCTTC
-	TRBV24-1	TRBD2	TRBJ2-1	CATSHPAGGPKQFF	TGTGCCACCAGTCACCCAGCGGGAGGGCCGAAGCAGTTCTTC
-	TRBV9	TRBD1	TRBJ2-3	CASSVVRGTVPDTQYF	TGTGCCAGCAGCGTAGTCAGGGGGACAGTGCCAGATACGCAGTATTTT
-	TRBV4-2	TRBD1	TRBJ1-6	CASSQGTGGKSPLHF	TGTGCCAGCAGCCAGGGGACAGGGGGCAAATCACCCCTCCACTTT
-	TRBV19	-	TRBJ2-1	CASSSPGTRYNEQFF	TGTGCCAGTAGTTCACCCGGGACTCGCTACAATGAGCAGTTCTTC
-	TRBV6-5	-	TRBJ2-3	CASSTQGSPDTQYF	TGTGCCAGCAGTACTCAGGGCTCCCCAGATACGCAGTATTTT
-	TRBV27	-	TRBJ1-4	CASSPYRVENEKLFF	TGTGCCAGCAGTCCCTACAGGGTGGAGAATGAAAAACTGTTTTTT
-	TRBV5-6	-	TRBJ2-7	CASSSTDNYEQYF	TGTGCCAGCAGCAGTACAGATAACTACGAGCAGTACTTC
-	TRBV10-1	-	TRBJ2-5	CASSVARDCRYQETQYF	TGCGCCAGCAGTGTAGCTCGGGACTGCCGGTACCAAGAGACCCAGTACTTC
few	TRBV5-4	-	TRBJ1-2	CASSLSGLNYGYTF	TGTGCCAGCAGCTTGTCTGGGCTCAACTATGGCTACACCTTC
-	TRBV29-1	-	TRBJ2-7	CSVEDSRSSYEQYF	TGCAGCGTTGAGGATAGCCGTAGCTCCTACGAGCAGTACTTC
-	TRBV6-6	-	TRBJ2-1	CASSPGGTYNEQFF	TGTGCCAGCAGTCCAGGGGGGACTTACAATGAGCAGTTCTTC
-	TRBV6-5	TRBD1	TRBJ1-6	CASSYRDRGSPLHF	TGTGCCAGCAGTTACCGGGACAGGGGTTCACCCCTCCACTTT
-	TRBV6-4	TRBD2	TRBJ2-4	CASSEIAGEKNIQYF	TGTGCCAGCAGTGAAATAGCGGGGGAAAAAAACATTCAGTACTTC
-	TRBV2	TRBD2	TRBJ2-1	CASGTSGGEASYNEQFF	TGTGCCAGCGGGACTAGCGGGGGGGAGGCATCCTACAATGAGCAGTTCTTC
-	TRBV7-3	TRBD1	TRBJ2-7	CASSLGQHYEQYF	TGTGCCAGCAGCCTGGGACAGCACTACGAGCAGTACTTC
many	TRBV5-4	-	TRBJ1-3	CASSLDSPGNTIYF	TGTGCCAGCAGCTTGGACAGCCCCGGAAACACCATATATTTT
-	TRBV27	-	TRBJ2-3	CASSNTDTQYF	TGTGCCAGCAGCAACACAGATACGCAGTATTTT
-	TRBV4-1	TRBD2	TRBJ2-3	CASSQDGGGPGTQYF	TGCGCCAGCAGCCAAGACGGCGGGGGGCCAGGTACGCAGTATTTT
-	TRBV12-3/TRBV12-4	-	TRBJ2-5	CASRGEETQYF	TGTGCCAGCAGGGGAGAAGAGACCCAGTACTTC
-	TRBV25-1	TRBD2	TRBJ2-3	CASGLAATDTQYF	TGTGCCAGCGGACTAGCGGCCACAGATACGCAGTATTTT
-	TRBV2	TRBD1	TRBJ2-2	CASGTGSGELFF	TGTGCCAGCGGGACAGGAAGCGGGGAGCTGTTTTTT
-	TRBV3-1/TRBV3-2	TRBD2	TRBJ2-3	CASSQTSGGQSTQYF	TGTGCCAGCAGCCAAACCTCGGGAGGCCAGAGTACGCAGTATTTT
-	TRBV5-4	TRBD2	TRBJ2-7	CASSFLAGGPYEQYF	TGTGCCAGCAGCTTCCTAGCGGGGGGCCCCTACGAGCAGTACTTC
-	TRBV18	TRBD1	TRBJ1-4	CASSPDRGNEKLFF	TGTGCCAGCTCACCGGACAGGGGTAATGAAAAACTGTTTTTT